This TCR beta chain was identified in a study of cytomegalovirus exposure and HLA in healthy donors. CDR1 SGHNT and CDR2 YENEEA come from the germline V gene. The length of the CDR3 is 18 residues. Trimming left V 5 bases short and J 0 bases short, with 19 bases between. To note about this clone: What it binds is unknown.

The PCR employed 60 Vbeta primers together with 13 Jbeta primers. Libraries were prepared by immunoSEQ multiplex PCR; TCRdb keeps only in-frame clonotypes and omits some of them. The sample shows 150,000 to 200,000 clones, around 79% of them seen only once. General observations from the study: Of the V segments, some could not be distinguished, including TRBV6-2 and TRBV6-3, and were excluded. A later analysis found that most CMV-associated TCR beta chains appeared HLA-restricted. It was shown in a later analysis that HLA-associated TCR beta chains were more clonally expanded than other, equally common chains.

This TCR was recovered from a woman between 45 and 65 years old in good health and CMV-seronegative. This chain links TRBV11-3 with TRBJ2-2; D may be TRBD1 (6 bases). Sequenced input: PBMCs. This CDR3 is CASSLAPGQPTNTGELFF. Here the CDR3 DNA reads TGTGCCAGCAGCCTTGCTCCGGGACAACCTACGAACACCGGGGAGCTGTTTTTT.